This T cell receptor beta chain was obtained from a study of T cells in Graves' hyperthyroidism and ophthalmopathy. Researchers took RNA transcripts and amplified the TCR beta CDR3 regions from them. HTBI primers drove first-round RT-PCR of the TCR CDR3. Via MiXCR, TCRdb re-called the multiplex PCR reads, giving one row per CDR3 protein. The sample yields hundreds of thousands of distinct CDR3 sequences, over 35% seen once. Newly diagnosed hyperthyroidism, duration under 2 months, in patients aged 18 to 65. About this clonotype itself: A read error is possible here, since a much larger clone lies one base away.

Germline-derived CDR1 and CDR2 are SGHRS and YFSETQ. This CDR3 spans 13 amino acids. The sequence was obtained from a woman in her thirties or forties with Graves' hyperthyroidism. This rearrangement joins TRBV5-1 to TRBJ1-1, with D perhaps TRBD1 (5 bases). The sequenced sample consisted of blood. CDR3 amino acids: CASRLEVAGRAFF. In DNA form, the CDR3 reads TGCGCCAGCAGATTGGAAGTCGCAGGGCGAGCTTTCTTT.